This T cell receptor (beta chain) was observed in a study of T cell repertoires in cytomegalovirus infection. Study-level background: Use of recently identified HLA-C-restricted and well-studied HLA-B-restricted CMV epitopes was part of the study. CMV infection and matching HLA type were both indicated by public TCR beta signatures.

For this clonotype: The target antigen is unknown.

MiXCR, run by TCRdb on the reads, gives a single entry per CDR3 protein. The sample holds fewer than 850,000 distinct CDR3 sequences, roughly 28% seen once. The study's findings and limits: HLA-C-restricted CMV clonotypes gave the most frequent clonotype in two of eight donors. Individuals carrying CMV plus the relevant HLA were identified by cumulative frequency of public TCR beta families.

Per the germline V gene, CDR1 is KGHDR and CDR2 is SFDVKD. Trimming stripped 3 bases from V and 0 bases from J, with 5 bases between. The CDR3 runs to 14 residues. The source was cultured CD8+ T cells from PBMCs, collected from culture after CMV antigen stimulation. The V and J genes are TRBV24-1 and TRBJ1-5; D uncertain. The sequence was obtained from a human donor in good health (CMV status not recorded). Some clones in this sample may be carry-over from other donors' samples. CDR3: CATSDRASNQPQHF. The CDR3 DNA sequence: TGTGCCACCAGTGATAGGGCTAGCAATCAGCCCCAGCATTTT.